Reported below is one T cell receptor beta chain. Authors' analysis steps: From reference gene primer amplification, estimates of nucleated cell counts were derived. The table came from immunoSEQ multiplex PCR; TCRdb's copy has only in-frame clones and leaves some out. Clone size and the V and J calls come from that table; the DNA yielded D and trimming. The sample records about 190,000 clones, around 87% being singletons. CDR3 size: 13 residues. V gave up 6 bases and J gave up 6 bases; unmatched junction bases: 2. In germline, CDR1 is MGHDK, CDR2 SYGVNS. The entry originates in a study of blood T cell repertoires in COVID-19. About the study: Samples of COVID-19 (acute and convalescent) were obtained from the United States, Italy and Spain.

The TCR originated in a man between 45 and 60 years old with acute or convalescent COVID-19. Specimen: peripheral blood. The V and J genes are TRBV25-1 and TRBJ1-5, with 10 bases matching TRBD1. CDR3 amino acids: CASSGTGVQPQHF. The CDR3 coding sequence is TGTGCCAGCAGCGGGACAGGGGTTCAGCCCCAGCATTTT.